Presented here are 28 T cell receptor beta chains from one specimen sequenced in a study of T cell repertoires in breast cancer. During the second nested PCR, blocking oligonucleotides suppressed genes that were not paired. TCRdb reprocessed the emulsion pairing reads via MiXCR and lists one record per CDR3 protein. The data hold about 40,000 distinct CDR3 sequences, with about 41% observed a single time. The expanded emulsion RT-PCR method captured paired alpha and beta chains from CD8+ T cells. Sequencing input: CD8+ T cells. The receptors shown here come from a pool of human donors with breast cancer or a healthy control (not recorded which).

Only a few counts were recorded for this clonotype. The chain recombines TRBV25-1 with TRBJ2-3; the D gene could be TRBD1 or TRBD2 (6 bases each). This CDR3 comprises 19 residues. Looked up from germline, CDR1 is MGHDK and CDR2 is SYGVNS. The V end was cut by 6 bases, the J end by 2 bases, with 27 bases between. CDR3 nucleotide sequence: TGTGCCAGCAGCAAGCTATTGGGGGGCGGCTCAACTTACACAGATACGCAGTATTTT. This encodes CASSKLLGGGSTYTDTQYF.

This CDR3 is CASSQVTSGRKKQETQYF. In DNA form, the CDR3 reads TGCGCCAGCAGCCAAGTAACTAGCGGGAGGAAGAAGCAAGAGACCCAGTACTTC. The chain has TRBV4-1 and TRBJ2-5; 12 positions agree with TRBD2. Trimming removed 1 base from V and 2 bases from J; junction bases left unmatched: 8. The length of the CDR3 is 18 residues. The germline V gene has CDR1 MGHRA and CDR2 YSYEKL.

The chain uses TRBV3-1 and TRBJ2-7; TRBD2 might be the D (7 bases). CDR3 size: 16 residues. Germline CDR1 reads LGHDT; CDR2 reads YNNKEL (reference sequence). Trimming cost V 4 bases and J 3 bases, with 19 bases left between them. The CDR3 region is CASSLRLAGAFYEQYF. The CDR3 nucleotides are TGTGCCAGCAGCCTCCGGTTGGCGGGGGCTTTCTACGAGCAGTACTTC.

The chain combines TRBV7-3 with TRBJ2-1; 9 positions match TRBD2. This CDR3 is built from 16 residues. V dropped 1 base and J dropped 7; count of bases not matched to a gene: 8. Germline V gives CDR1 SGHTA, CDR2 FQGTGA. The CDR3 DNA is TGTGCCAGCAGCTTAAGGTTCAGCGGGGGGCTGAATGAGCAGTTCTTC. It codes for CASSLRFSGGLNEQFF.

This clonotype was seen repeatedly, ten times or more. This chain connects TRBV6-1 to TRBJ2-7; possible D gene TRBD2, 6 bases. This CDR3 region has 14 residues. The V gene's germline CDR1 is MNHNS and CDR2 SASEGT. The V gene lost 3 bases and the J gene lost 3 bases, with 12 bases spanning the gap. The CDR3 sequence is CASSDSWRGYEQYF. The CDR3 bases are TGTGCCAGCAGTGACTCTTGGAGGGGCTACGAGCAGTACTTC.

This clonotype came up a few times. The CDR3 spells CASSPRRGMNTEAFF. CDR3 in DNA: TGTGCCAGCAGTCCACGCCGAGGCATGAACACTGAAGCTTTCTTT. This chain uses TRBV14 with TRBJ1-1; no clear D. Trimming stripped 6 bases from V and 0 bases from J, with 14 bases between. Per the germline V gene, CDR1 is SGHDN and CDR2 is FVKESK. This CDR3 comprises 15 residues.

This chain connects TRBV30 to TRBJ1-1; D is unresolved. CDR1 GTSNPN and CDR2 SVGIG come from the germline V gene (reference sequence). The length of the CDR3 is 11 residues. V lost 0 bases, J lost 10 bases, and 9 bases lay in between. The CDR3 DNA is TGTGCCTGGAGTGTGGATACCCGAGCTTTCTTT. This sequence encodes CAWSVDTRAFF.

A single count supports this clonotype. The chain couples TRBV19 to TRBJ1-2, with a weak D call TRBD1 (6 bases). Germline-derived CDR1 and CDR2 are LNHDA and SQIVND (reference sequence). The CDR3 has 15 amino acids. Trimming removed 5 bases at V and 4 bases at J, with 17 bases between. CDR3 DNA sequence: TGTGCCAGTAGTGTAGTCGCCGGGACACTCTATGGCTACACCTTC. It yields the protein CASSVVAGTLYGYTF.

The chain has TRBV7-9 and TRBJ2-5; D is uncertain. Deletions cut 0 bases from V and 5 bases from J, with 10 bases between. Germline V gene sequence: CDR1 SEHNR, CDR2 FQNEAQ (reference sequence). CDR3 length equals 14 residues. The CDR3 nucleotides read TGTGCCAGCAGCTTAGCGGGTGATGTGGAGACCCAGTACTTC. As protein: CASSLAGDVETQYF.

This clonotype was detected only a few times. Written as DNA, the CDR3 is TGCAGTGCCAGGGACAGGGGGAACACAGATACGCAGTATTTT. This translates into CSARDRGNTDTQYF. V is TRBV20-1 and J is TRBJ2-3, with 11 bases identical to TRBD1. Germline-derived CDR1 and CDR2 are DFQATT and SNEGSKA (reference sequence). The CDR3 is 14 residues long. V lost 6 bases to trimming and J lost 2 bases; unmatched junction nucleotides: 4.

Turning to this clonotype: This clone may be a read error of a much larger clone one base away. Likely a read error: the CDR3 ends without its conserved phenylalanine or tryptophan. This sequence joins TRBV27 and TRBJ1-5; 9 bases line up with TRBD1. J was trimmed by 0 bases and V by 6 bases; bases with no gene match: 6. The length of the CDR3 is 16 residues. Germline V gives CDR1 MNHEY, CDR2 SMNVEV (reference sequence). This CDR3 reads CASRGQGIYSNQPQHS. The DNA for the CDR3 is TGTGCCAGCAGGGGACAGGGAATTTATAGCAATCAGCCCCAGCATTCT.

This clonotype was seen just once. A much larger clone differs by one base, so this may be a read error. The chain employs TRBV27 and TRBJ2-3, with D maybe TRBD2 (6 bases). The germline CDR1 and CDR2 sequences are MNHEY and SMNVEV (reference sequence). The CDR3 extends over 15 amino acids. Between the trimmed V and J ends, which lost 4 bases and 0 bases, there was a span of 11 bases. The CDR3 nucleotides read TGTGCCAGCAGTTACCGGGGGAGAAGCACAGATACGCAGTATTTT. This codes for CASSYRGRSTDTQYF.

The V call is TRBV16, the J call TRBJ2-7; a weak D match, TRBD2 (5 bases). The CDR3 length is 14 residues. With 2 bases removed from V and 9 bases from J, the gap between germline ends came to 17 bases. The V gene's germline CDR1 is KGHSY and CDR2 FQNENV. The CDR3 coding sequence is TGTGCCAGCAGCCAAAGCCCTAAGGACTCGGTGCAGTACTTC. Its translation: CASSQSPKDSVQYF.

On this clonotype: A much larger clonotype is one base distant, so this may be a read error. This is likely a read error, given that the CDR3 carries no conserved phenylalanine or tryptophan at its end. The rearrangement uses TRBV20-1 and TRBJ2-7; 7 bases are a match to TRBD1. Germline lookup yields CDR1 DFQATT and CDR2 SNEGSKA (reference sequence). V shed 5 bases, J shed 2 bases, and the junction held 6 bases outside the gene matches. The CDR3 has 13 amino acids. The CDR3 region has the DNA TGCAGTGCTTCAACAGGGGTTGCCTACGAGCAGTACCTC. It yields the protein CSASTGVAYEQYL.

V gene TRBV6-1 combines with J gene TRBJ1-2; D is undetermined. This CDR3 contains 14 residues. V gave up 1 base and J gave up 9 bases, with 15 bases separating them. Germline V gives CDR1 MNHNS, CDR2 SASEGT. The CDR3 loop is CASSEVGRFRSYTF. The CDR3 DNA reads as TGTGCCAGCAGTGAAGTGGGGAGATTTAGGAGCTACACCTTC.

The chain links TRBV12-3 or TRBV12-4 to TRBJ1-6, with TRBD1 identical over 8 bases. V lost 5 bases to trimming and J lost 5 bases; unmatched junction nucleotides: 2. The CDR3 covers 14 residues. CDR3 in DNA: TGTGCCAGCAGTCCGGGACAGGATAATTCACCCCTCCACTTT. Protein: CASSPGQDNSPLHF.

This clonotype appeared a few times. The chain combines TRBV25-1 with TRBJ2-3; TRBD1 aligns across 9 bases. Germline lookup yields CDR1 MGHDK and CDR2 SYGVNS. Trimming took 6 bases from V and 1 from J; bases not matched to a gene: 23. The CDR3 is 21 amino acids. CDR3 bases: TGTGCCAGCAGCCCGGGACAGGGAACATCCTGGGGGTATCCCGGCACAGATACGCAGTATTTT. Translated, it gives CASSPGQGTSWGYPGTDTQYF.

This clonotype showed up just a few times. The J gene is TRBJ1-1, the V gene TRBV20-1; no reliable D call. Per the germline V gene, CDR1 is DFQATT and CDR2 is SNEGSKA (reference sequence). The CDR3 extends over 14 amino acids. Trimming left V 0 bases short and J 0 bases short, with 8 bases between. The CDR3 DNA reads TGCAGTGCTAGAGAGCTCTCGGTGAACACTGAAGCTTTCTTT. Translating it yields CSARELSVNTEAFF.

The rearrangement uses TRBV14 and TRBJ2-1; D possibly corresponds to TRBD2 (6 bases). The V gene lost 1 base and the J gene lost 14 bases, with 21 bases spanning the gap. In germline, CDR1 is SGHDN, CDR2 FVKESK. The CDR3 covers 15 residues. The CDR3 coding sequence is TGTGCCAGCAGCCAAGTAGATGGTTTCGGGACTCTAAAGTTCTTC. Amino acids: CASSQVDGFGTLKFF.

This clonotype was recorded a few times. The chain carries TRBV20-1 and TRBJ1-6; D gene ambiguous. There are 15 residues in the CDR3. The germline CDR1 and CDR2 sequences are DFQATT and SNEGSKA (reference sequence). V dropped 2 bases and J dropped 9 bases, with 17 bases sitting between them. The CDR3, as DNA: TGCAGTGCTAGACTAGAGACCAGCCGGGGTTCACCCCTCCACTTT. It codes for CSARLETSRGSPLHF.

The V gene is TRBV4-2, the J gene TRBJ1-2; TRBD1 is a possible D gene (5 bases). Germline V gene lookup returns CDR1 LGHNA and CDR2 YNFKEQ. V lost 0 bases to trimming and J lost 5 bases, with 10 bases between them. The CDR3 extends over 14 amino acids. The CDR3 coding sequence is TGTGCCAGCAGCCAAGAGGGGGGGGGATATGGCTACACCTTC. Amino acids: CASSQEGGGYGYTF.

This clonotype was observed once. V is TRBV12-3 or TRBV12-4 and J is TRBJ1-1; D uncertain. CDR3 length equals 12 residues. V lost 4 bases to trimming and J lost 10 bases, with 13 bases between them. The CDR3 region has the DNA TGTGCCAGCAGTTCACGGAGGGCCGGAGCTTTCTTT. Protein: CASSSRRAGAFF.

This clonotype was recorded once. A read error may be the cause here, since a much bigger clone is one base away. V is TRBV27 and J is TRBJ2-7; D might be TRBD1 (5 bases). Germline CDR1 reads MNHEY; CDR2 reads SMNVEV (reference sequence). This CDR3 has 11 amino acids. The CDR3 region has the DNA TGTGTCAGCAGGGTAAATAAGGGGCAGTACTTC. Its protein product is CVSRVNKGQYF.

Of note for this clonotype: A much bigger clone sits one base away, suggesting this may be a read error. The chain couples TRBV6-5 to TRBJ2-1; TRBD1 aligns across 8 bases. Losses at the gene ends were 5 bases for V and 6 bases for J; bases not matched to a gene: 6. Germline V lookup: CDR1 MNHEY, CDR2 SVGAGI. The length of the CDR3 is 14 residues. DNA of the CDR3: TGTGCCAGCAGTACAGGGGGGTACTGCAATGAGCAGTTCTTC. Its protein is CASSTGGYCNEQFF.

Judged by abundance, this clonotype is medium-sized (0.01 to 0.1%). This chain links TRBV7-8 with TRBJ2-3; 7 positions match TRBD2. Germline V gene lookup returns CDR1 SGHVS and CDR2 FQNEAQ. The CDR3 sequence is 15 residues long. Trimming removed 5 bases from V and 8 bases from J; junction bases left unmatched: 13. CDR3 sequence: CASSRFQGPSGTQYF. In DNA, the CDR3 is TGTGCCAGCAGCCGCTTCCAGGGACCTAGCGGTACGCAGTATTTT.

This CDR3 reads CASSPPTRGGGNEQFF. DNA for the CDR3: TGTGCCAGCTCACCCCCGACTAGAGGGGGGGGCAATGAGCAGTTCTTC. The V and J genes are TRBV18 and TRBJ2-1, with TRBD2 as a possible D gene (7 bases). The CDR3 spans 16 residues. Germline CDR1 and CDR2: KGHSH and LQKENI. V shed 3 bases and J shed 6 bases, with 18 bases lying between them.

This clonotype was seen a few times. The V gene is TRBV6-5, the J gene TRBJ2-3, with TRBD1 as a possible D gene (5 bases). CDR3 length equals 15 residues. CDR1 is MNHEY and CDR2 is SVGAGI in the germline V gene. Trimming removed 0 bases at V and 2 bases at J, with 9 bases between. The CDR3 DNA reads as TGTGCCAGCAGTTACTCATTTGGGGCCACAGATACGCAGTATTTT. Translation gives CASSYSFGATDTQYF.

V usage is TRBV3-1 and J usage is TRBJ1-1; D gene uncertain. Germline values: CDR1 LGHDT, CDR2 YNNKEL (reference sequence). Deletions cut 2 bases from V and 1 base from J, with 11 bases between. CDR3 length: 15 amino acids. As DNA, the CDR3 is TGTGCCAGCAGCCAATTTCCAGGCGGGAACACTGAAGCTTTCTTT. This translates into CASSQFPGGNTEAFF.